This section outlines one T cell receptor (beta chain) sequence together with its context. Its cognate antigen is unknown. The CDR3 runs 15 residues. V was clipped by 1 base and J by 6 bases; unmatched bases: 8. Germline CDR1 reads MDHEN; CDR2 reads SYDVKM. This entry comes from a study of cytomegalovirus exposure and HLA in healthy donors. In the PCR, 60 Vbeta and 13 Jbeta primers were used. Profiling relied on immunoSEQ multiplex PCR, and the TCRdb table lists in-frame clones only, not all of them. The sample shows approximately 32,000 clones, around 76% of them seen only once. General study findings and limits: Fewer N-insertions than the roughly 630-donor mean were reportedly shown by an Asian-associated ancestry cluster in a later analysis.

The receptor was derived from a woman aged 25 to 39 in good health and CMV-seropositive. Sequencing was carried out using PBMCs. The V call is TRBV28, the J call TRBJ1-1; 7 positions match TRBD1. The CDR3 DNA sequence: TGTGCCAGCAGTTTATCCGCAGGGGGAAGAGCTGAAGCTTTCTTT. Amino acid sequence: CASSLSAGGRAEAFF.